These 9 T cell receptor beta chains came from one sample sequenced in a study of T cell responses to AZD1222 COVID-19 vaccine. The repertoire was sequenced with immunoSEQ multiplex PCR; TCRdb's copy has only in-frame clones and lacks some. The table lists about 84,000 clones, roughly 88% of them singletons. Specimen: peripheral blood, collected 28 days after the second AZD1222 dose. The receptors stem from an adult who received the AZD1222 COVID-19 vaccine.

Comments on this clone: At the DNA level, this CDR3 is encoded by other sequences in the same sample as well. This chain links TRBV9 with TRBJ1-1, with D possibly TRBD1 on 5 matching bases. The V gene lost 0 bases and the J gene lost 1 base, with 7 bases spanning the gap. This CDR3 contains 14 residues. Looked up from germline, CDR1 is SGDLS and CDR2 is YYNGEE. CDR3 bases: TGTGCCAGCAGCGTAGGGGGGACGAACACTGAAGCTTTCTTT. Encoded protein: CASSVGGTNTEAFF.

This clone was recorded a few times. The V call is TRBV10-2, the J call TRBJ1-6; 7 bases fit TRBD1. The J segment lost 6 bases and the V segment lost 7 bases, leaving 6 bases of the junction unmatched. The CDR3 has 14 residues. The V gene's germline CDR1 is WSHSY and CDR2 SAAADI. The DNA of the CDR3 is TGCGCCAGCAATCACAGGGGATCTAATTCACCCCTCCACTTT. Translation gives CASNHRGSNSPLHF.

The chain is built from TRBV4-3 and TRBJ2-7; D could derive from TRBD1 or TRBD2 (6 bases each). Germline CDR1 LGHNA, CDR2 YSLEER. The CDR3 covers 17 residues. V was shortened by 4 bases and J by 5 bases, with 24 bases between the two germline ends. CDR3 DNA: TGCGCCAGCAGCCGCACTCTCGGAGGGGGGTCTCCCGACGAGCAGTACTTC. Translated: CASSRTLGGGSPDEQYF.

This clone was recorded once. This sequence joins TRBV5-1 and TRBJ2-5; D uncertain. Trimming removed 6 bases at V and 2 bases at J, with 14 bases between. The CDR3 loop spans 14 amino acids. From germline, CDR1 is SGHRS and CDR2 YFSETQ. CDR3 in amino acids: CASNQGAEQETQYF. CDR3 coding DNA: TGCGCCAGCAACCAAGGAGCTGAGCAAGAGACCCAGTACTTC. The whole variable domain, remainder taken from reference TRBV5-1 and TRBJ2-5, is KAGVTQTPRYLIKTRGQQVTLSCSPISGHRSVSWYQQTPGQGLQFLFEYFSETQRNKGNFPGRFSGRQFSNSRSEMNVSTLELGDSALYLCASNQGAEQETQYFGPGTRLLVL.

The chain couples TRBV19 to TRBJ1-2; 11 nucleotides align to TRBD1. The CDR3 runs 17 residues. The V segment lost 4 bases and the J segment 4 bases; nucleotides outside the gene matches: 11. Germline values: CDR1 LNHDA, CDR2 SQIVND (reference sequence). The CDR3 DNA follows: TGTGCCAGTAGTACCCGACAAACCGGGACAGGGGGCTATGGCTACACCTTC. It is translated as CASSTRQTGTGGYGYTF.

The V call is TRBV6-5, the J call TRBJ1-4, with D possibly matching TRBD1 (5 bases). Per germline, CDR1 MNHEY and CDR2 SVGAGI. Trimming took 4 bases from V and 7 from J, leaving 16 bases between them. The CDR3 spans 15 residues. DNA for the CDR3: TGTGCCAGCAGTTTCATCGGGGGAGCTGGTGAAAAACTGTTTTTT. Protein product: CASSFIGGAGEKLFF.

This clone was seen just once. The CDR3 DNA is TGTGCCAGCAGCCAACGGTCGGCCTCCACAGATACGCAGTATTTT. The encoded protein is CASSQRSASTDTQYF. The rearrangement links TRBV4-2 to TRBJ2-3; D gene uncertain. Germline assignment: CDR1 LGHNA and CDR2 YNFKEQ. This CDR3 spans 15 amino acids. Deletions cut 2 bases from V and 2 bases from J, with 11 bases between.

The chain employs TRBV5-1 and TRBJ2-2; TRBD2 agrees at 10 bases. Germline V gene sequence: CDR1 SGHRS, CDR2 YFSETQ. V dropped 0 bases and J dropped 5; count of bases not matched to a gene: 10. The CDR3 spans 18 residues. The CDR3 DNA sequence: TGCGCCAGCAGCTTGGCCGCGGCTAGCGGGAGATGGACCGGGGAGCTGTTTTTT. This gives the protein CASSLAAASGRWTGELFF.

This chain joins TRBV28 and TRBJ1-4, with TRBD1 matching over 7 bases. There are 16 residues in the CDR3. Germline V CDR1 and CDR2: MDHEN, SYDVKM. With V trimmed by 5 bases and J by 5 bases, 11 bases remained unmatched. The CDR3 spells CASSIPSTGLNEKLFF. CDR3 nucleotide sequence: TGTGCCAGCAGTATCCCTTCGACAGGGTTAAATGAAAAACTGTTTTTT. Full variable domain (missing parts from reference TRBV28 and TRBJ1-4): DVKVTQSSRYLVKRTGEKVFLECVQDMDHENMFWYRQDPGLGLRLIYFSYDVKMKEKGDIPEGYSVSREKKERFSLILESASTNQTSMYLCASSIPSTGLNEKLFFGSGTQLSVL.